This T cell receptor (beta chain) was profiled in a study of CD8 T cells in ankylosing spondylitis. General study findings and limits: Disease-associated clones were CD8+ and fairly uncommon in peripheral blood. Blood from ankylosing spondylitis patients appeared to carry a characteristic roughly 8-variant TCR beta motif. Reactive arthritis synovial fluid and blood previously showed some of these motif variants.

The ends were cut back, 7 bases at V and 2 bases at J, with 15 bases in the middle. CDR1 is MNHNS and CDR2 is SASEGT in the germline V gene. The CDR3 loop spans 14 amino acids. On this clonotype: As yet, its antigen is unknown.

By quantitative 5'-RACE with molecular barcodes, the TCR beta libraries were made. TCRdb re-analysed the 5' RACE reads in MiXCR, keeping a single row per CDR3 protein. In the table there are about 360,000 distinct CDR3 sequences, approximately 20% of which are singletons. The rearrangement uses TRBV6-1 and TRBJ2-7; D unclear. Sequenced: blood, either unsorted or a sorted T cell fraction (not recorded which). The TCR sequence derives from a male donor with ankylosing spondylitis or in good health (not recorded which). The CDR3 DNA reads as TGTGCCAGCACCAACAACCCTGGGACCTACGAGCAGTACTTC. Its translation is CASTNNPGTYEQYF.